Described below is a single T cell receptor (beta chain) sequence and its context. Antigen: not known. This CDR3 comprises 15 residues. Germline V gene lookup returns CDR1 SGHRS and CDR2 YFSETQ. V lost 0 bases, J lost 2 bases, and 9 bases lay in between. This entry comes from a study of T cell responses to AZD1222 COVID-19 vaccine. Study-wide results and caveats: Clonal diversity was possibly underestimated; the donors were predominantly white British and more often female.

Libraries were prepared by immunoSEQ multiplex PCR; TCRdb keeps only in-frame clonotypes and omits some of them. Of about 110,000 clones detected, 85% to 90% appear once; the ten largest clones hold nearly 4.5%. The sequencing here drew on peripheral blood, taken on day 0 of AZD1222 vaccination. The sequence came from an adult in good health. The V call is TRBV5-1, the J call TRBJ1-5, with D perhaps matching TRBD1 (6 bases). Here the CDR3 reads CASSLAGAGNQPQHF. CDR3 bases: TGCGCCAGCAGCTTGGCAGGGGCTGGCAATCAGCCCCAGCATTTT.